The 5 T cell receptor beta chains given below trace back to one sample, sequenced in a study of blood T cell repertoires in COVID-19. The table came from immunoSEQ multiplex PCR; TCRdb's copy has only in-frame clones and leaves some out. The data show 200,000 or so clones, with more than 75% seen just once and around 7% held by the top ten. Material: PBMCs or T cells enriched from blood (not recorded which). The receptors here all came from a man aged 25-40 years in a cohort exposed to, infected with or recovered from COVID-19 (not recorded which).

The V and J genes are TRBV7-6 and TRBJ2-7; TRBD2 aligns across 8 bases. This CDR3 contains 15 residues. The germline V gene has CDR1 SGHVS and CDR2 FNYEAQ. The ends lost 5 bases at V and 6 bases at J; junction bases unmatched: 12. This CDR3 is CASSGRTSSLGEQYF. The CDR3, as DNA: TGTGCCAGCAGCGGACGGACTAGCTCTCTTGGCGAGCAGTACTTC. Drawing the rest from reference TRBV7-6 and TRBJ2-7, the complete variable domain is GAGVSQSPRYKVTKRGQDVALRCDPISGHVSLYWYRQALGQGPEFLTYFNYEAQQDKSGLPNDRFSAERPEGSISTLTIQRTEQRDSAMYRCASSGRTSSLGEQYFGPGTRLTVT.

V is TRBV28 and J is TRBJ2-3; D is undetermined. The CDR3 runs to 12 residues. Trimming removed 3 bases from V and 3 bases from J, with 4 bases in between. The germline gives CDR1 MDHEN, CDR2 SYDVKM. The CDR3 sequence is CASSFITDTQYF. CDR3 sequence (DNA): TGTGCCAGCAGTTTTATTACAGATACGCAGTATTTT. Filled out from reference TRBV28 and TRBJ2-3, the complete variable domain reads DVKVTQSSRYLVKRTGEKVFLECVQDMDHENMFWYRQDPGLGLRLIYFSYDVKMKEKGDIPEGYSVSREKKERFSLILESASTNQTSMYLCASSFITDTQYFGPGTRLTVL.

The V call is TRBV25-1, the J call TRBJ2-1; D remains unclear. The CDR3 is made up of 14 amino acids. Germline lookup yields CDR1 MGHDK and CDR2 SYGVNS. Deletions cut 3 bases from V and 6 bases from J, with 12 bases between. CDR3 in DNA: TGTGCCAGCAGTGAGGAAGACTCCCTCAATGAGCAGTTCTTC. The encoded protein is CASSEEDSLNEQFF.

The V and J genes are TRBV19 and TRBJ1-2; D is possibly TRBD1 (5 bases). The CDR3 length is 13 residues. Trimming stripped 5 bases from V and 9 bases from J, with 16 bases between. Germline V lookup: CDR1 LNHDA, CDR2 SQIVND (reference sequence). The CDR3 nucleotides read TGTGCCAGTAGTTACCGGGACTCCCTCCGCTACACCTTC. Encoded protein: CASSYRDSLRYTF.

The J gene is TRBJ2-1, the V gene TRBV3-1 (or the pseudogene TRBV3-2); 9 positions match TRBD2. Germline values: CDR1 LGHDT, CDR2 YNNKEL (reference sequence). The CDR3 covers 14 residues. V dropped 5 bases and J dropped 10; count of bases not matched to a gene: 9. The CDR3: CASSSKPTSGEQFF. The CDR3 DNA reads as TGTGCCAGCAGCTCCAAACCGACTAGCGGAGAGCAGTTCTTC.